This entry features one T cell receptor beta chain sequence. V was pared by 3 bases and J by 8 bases, with 11 bases between. This CDR3 comprises 13 residues. This entry belongs to a study of blood T cells in healthy people across ages. Through a sample-barcoded 5' primer and a J-beta primer mix, a second PCR was run for roughly 7 to 12 cycles. Every cDNA was tagged by a template-switch adaptor with 12 random nucleotides. TCRdb re-called the 5' RACE reads with MiXCR, one entry per CDR3 protein. This sample has 850,000 to 1,300,000 distinct CDR3 sequences, with 40% to 55% found just once. Input material: blood. This clonotype originated in an older woman in good health. This chain links TRBV12-3 or TRBV12-4 with TRBJ2-1; D remains unclear. This CDR3 is CASSFPLRDEQFF. DNA for the CDR3: TGTGCCAGCAGTTTCCCTCTCCGGGATGAGCAGTTCTTC.